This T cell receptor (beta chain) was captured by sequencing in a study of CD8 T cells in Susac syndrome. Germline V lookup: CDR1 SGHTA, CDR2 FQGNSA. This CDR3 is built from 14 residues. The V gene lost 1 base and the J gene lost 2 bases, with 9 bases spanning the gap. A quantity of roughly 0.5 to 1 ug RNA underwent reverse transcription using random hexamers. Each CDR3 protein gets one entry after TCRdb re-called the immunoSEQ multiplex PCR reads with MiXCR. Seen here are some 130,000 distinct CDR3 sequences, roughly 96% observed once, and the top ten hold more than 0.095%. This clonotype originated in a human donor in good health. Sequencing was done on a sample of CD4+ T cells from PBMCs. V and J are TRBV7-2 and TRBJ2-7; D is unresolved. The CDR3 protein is CASSLGYPAYEQYF. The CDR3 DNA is TGTGCCAGCAGCTTAGGCTACCCGGCCTACGAGCAGTACTTC.